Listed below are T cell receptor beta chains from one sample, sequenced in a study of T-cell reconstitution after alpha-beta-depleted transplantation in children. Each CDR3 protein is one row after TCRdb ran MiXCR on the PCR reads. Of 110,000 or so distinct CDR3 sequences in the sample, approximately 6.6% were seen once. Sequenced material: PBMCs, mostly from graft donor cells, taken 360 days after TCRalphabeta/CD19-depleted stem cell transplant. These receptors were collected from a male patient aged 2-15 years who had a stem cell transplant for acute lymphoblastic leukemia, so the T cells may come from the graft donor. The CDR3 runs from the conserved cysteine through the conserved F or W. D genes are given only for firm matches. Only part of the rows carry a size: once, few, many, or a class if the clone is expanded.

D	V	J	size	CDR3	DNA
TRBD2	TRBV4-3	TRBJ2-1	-	CASSLPGGRNEQFF	TGCGCCAGCAGCTTGCCGGGGGGGAGGAATGAGCAGTTCTTC
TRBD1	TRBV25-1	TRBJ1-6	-	CASSEYGDRANSPLHF	TGTGCCAGCAGTGAATATGGCGACAGGGCAAATTCACCCCTCCACTTT
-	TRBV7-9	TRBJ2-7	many	CASTPRDGSSYEQYF	TGTGCCAGCACCCCAAGGGACGGGAGCTCCTACGAGCAGTACTTC
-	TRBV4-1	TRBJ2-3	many	CASSQLADTQYF	TGCGCCAGCAGCCAGCTAGCAGATACGCAGTATTTT
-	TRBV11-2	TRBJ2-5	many	CASSLDGVAETQYF	TGTGCCAGCAGCTTAGATGGGGTAGCCGAGACCCAGTACTTC
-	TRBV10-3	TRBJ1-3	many	CAISERSRGDSGNTIYF	TGTGCCATCAGTGAGAGGTCGCGAGGGGACTCTGGAAACACCATATATTTT
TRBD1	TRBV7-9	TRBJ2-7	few	CASSLRGRYEQYF	TGTGCCAGCAGCTTGAGGGGGCGGTACGAGCAGTACTTC
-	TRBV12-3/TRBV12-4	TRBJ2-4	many	CASSPAGAKNIQYF	TGTGCCAGCAGTCCCGCGGGAGCCAAAAACATTCAGTACTTC
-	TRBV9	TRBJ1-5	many	CASSPAGGQPQHF	TGTGCCAGCAGCCCCGCAGGCGGGCAGCCCCAGCATTTT
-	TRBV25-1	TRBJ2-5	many	CASSVQETQYF	TGTGCCAGCAGTGTACAAGAGACCCAGTACTTC
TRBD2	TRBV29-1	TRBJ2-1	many	CSADSGGPLDEQFF	TGCAGCGCCGATTCGGGAGGGCCTTTGGATGAGCAGTTCTTC